The present T cell receptor beta chain was sequenced within a study of glioma-infiltrating T cells after dendritic cell vaccination. Overall study results and limits: Longer survival after dendritic cell vaccination followed higher pretreatment TIL content.

Trimming pared 2 bases from V and 3 bases from J, leaving 14 bases between. The CDR3 loop spans 15 amino acids. CDR1 and CDR2 (germline): MNHNY, SVGAGI (reference sequence). Profiled with immunoSEQ multiplex PCR; TCRdb holds only in-frame clones, not every one. Seen here are 55,000 to 75,000 clones, under 90% observed once, and the top ten hold less than 8%. The sample holds many counts of this clone. Its antigen is as yet unknown. This TCR came from a human donor with glioblastoma. Sequences were derived from blood, sampled before dendritic cell vaccination. V gene TRBV6-6 combines with J gene TRBJ2-7; D is perhaps TRBD1 (6 bases). The CDR3, as DNA: TGTGCCAGCAGTTACATCACAGGGCATCGCTACGAGCAGTACTTC. It is translated as CASSYITGHRYEQYF.